A selection of T cell receptor beta chains follows, all from one sample in a study of T cell repertoires in cytomegalovirus infection. Antigens of these TCRs are unknown. TCRdb reanalysed the reads using MiXCR and keeps one entry per CDR3 protein. The table has hundreds of thousands of distinct CDR3 sequences, roughly 46% seen once; the top ten hold 35% to 50%. Here the sequenced sample was cultured PBMCs, taken from culture after CMV antigen stimulation. These receptors were obtained from a human donor in good health (CMV status not recorded). Some clones in this sample may be carry-over from other donors' samples. Each CDR3 is given with its conserved first and last residue. Each record gives: J gene, V gene, D gene, clone size, CDR3 protein, CDR3 DNA. D genes are given only for firm matches. Some rows have no size entry. The others give once, few or many, or a class for an expanded clone.

>TRBJ2-3|TRBV7-6|TRBD2|few
CASSRGLAGGSTDTQYF
TGTGCCAGCAGCCGAGGACTAGCGGGGGGGAGCACAGATACGCAGTATTTT
>TRBJ2-2|TRBV7-8|.|.
CASSLPRARSNTGELFF
TGTGCCAGCAGCTTACCCCGAGCCAGGTCGAACACCGGGGAGCTGTTTTTT
>TRBJ2-1|TRBV15|.|.
CATSPGADPRYNEQFF
TGTGCCACCAGCCCAGGGGCAGACCCCCGGTACAATGAGCAGTTCTTC
>TRBJ1-2|TRBV12-3/TRBV12-4|TRBD1|.
CASSSGQVTDGYTF
TGTGCCAGCAGTTCCGGACAGGTGACTGATGGCTACACCTTC
>TRBJ2-2|TRBV7-6|.|many
CASSLRGSPRVGELFF
TGTGCCAGCAGCTTGAGGGGGAGCCCGAGGGTCGGGGAGCTGTTTTTT
>TRBJ2-7|TRBV5-5|.|.
CASSSKSAPYEQYF
TGTGCCAGCAGCTCTAAGTCAGCCCCCTACGAGCAGTACTTC
>TRBJ1-6|TRBV20-1|.|.
CSARPHRAQPLHF
TGCAGTGCTAGACCTCACAGGGCCCAACCCCTCCACTTT
>TRBJ2-3|TRBV25-1|.|.
CASRSDRGDSTDTQYF
TGTGCCAGCAGGTCCGATAGAGGGGACAGCACAGATACGCAGTATTTT
>TRBJ2-1|TRBV7-4|TRBD2|once
CASSPPYLAGGNDEQFF
TGTGCCAGCAGCCCGCCTTATCTAGCGGGGGGGAACGATGAGCAGTTCTTC
>TRBJ1-4|TRBV27|.|once
CASSLEGSNEKLFF
TGTGCCAGCAGTTTAGAGGGTTCTAATGAAAAACTGTTTTTT
>TRBJ1-5|TRBV7-9|TRBD1|.
CASSSDRGETPQHF
TGTGCCAGCAGCTCAGACAGGGGCGAGACGCCCCAGCATTTT
>TRBJ1-5|TRBV11-2|.|few
CASSPDYNQPQHF
TGTGCCAGCAGCCCCGACTACAATCAGCCCCAGCATTTT
>TRBJ2-3|TRBV7-2|.|many
CASSLGGPGVGDTQYF
TGTGCCAGCAGCTTAGGGGGTCCCGGGGTGGGAGATACGCAGTATTTT
>TRBJ1-6|TRBV7-2|.|.
CASSSQQTRGSPLHF
TGTGCCAGCAGCTCCCAACAAACCAGGGGATCACCCCTCCACTTT
>TRBJ2-7|TRBV7-2|.|few
CASSPQGGAYEQYF
TGTGCCAGCAGCCCCCAGGGGGGGGCTTACGAGCAGTACTTC
>TRBJ1-3|TRBV19|.|few
CASSTTWGSGNTIYF
TGTGCCAGTAGTACTACGTGGGGCTCTGGAAACACCATATATTTT
>TRBJ1-4|TRBV7-2|.|.
CASRQGSTNEKLFF
TGTGCCAGCAGACAGGGATCAACTAATGAAAAACTGTTTTTT
>TRBJ1-4|TRBV7-2|.|many
CASSWGFGEKLFF
TGTGCCAGCAGCTGGGGGTTCGGTGAAAAACTGTTTTTT
>TRBJ1-1|TRBV5-1|TRBD1|.
CASSDGQGAAEAFF
TGCGCCAGCAGCGACGGACAGGGGGCTGCTGAAGCTTTCTTT
>TRBJ2-1|TRBV6-2/TRBV6-3|TRBD2|.
CASSRASGGLYNEQFF
TGTGCCAGCAGTAGGGCTAGCGGGGGGTTATACAATGAGCAGTTCTTC
>TRBJ1-5|TRBV4-1|.|.
CASSQVVNQPQHF
TGCGCCAGCAGCCAAGTTGTGAATCAGCCCCAGCATTTT
>TRBJ2-3|TRBV6-5|TRBD2|.
CASTVAGVGTDTQYF
TGTGCCAGCACCGTAGCGGGAGTGGGCACAGATACGCAGTATTTT
>TRBJ2-2|TRBV29-1|.|.
CSVGDPVGELFF
TGCAGCGTTGGCGACCCCGTCGGGGAGCTGTTTTTT
>TRBJ2-5|TRBV19|.|.
CASSPRWRAETQYF
TGTGCCAGTAGTCCGAGGTGGAGAGCAGAGACCCAGTACTTC
>TRBJ1-4|TRBV20-1|.|.
CSAIWDEKLFF
TGCAGTGCTATCTGGGATGAAAAACTGTTTTTT
>TRBJ2-3|TRBV6-1|.|.
CASSEGQPDTQYF
TGTGCCAGCAGTGAAGGACAGCCAGATACGCAGTATTTT
>TRBJ2-7|TRBV7-8|TRBD1|many
CASSNVGQGRTYEQYF
TGTGCCAGCAGCAACGTGGGACAGGGCCGTACCTACGAGCAGTACTTC
>TRBJ1-6|TRBV7-2|TRBD1|.
CASSLRGTGDNSPLHF
TGTGCCAGCAGCTTGAGGGGGACAGGGGATAATTCACCCCTCCACTTT
>TRBJ1-3|TRBV6-1|.|few
CASSEGRARNTIYF
TGTGCCAGCAGTGAAGGAAGGGCGAGGAACACCATATATTTT
>TRBJ2-3|TRBV2|TRBD1|few
CASSWDRGSPDTQYF
TGTGCCAGCAGCTGGGACAGGGGGTCCCCAGATACGCAGTATTTT
>TRBJ2-3|TRBV6-1|.|.
CASGRRDTQYF
TGTGCCAGCGGAAGACGGGATACGCAGTATTTT